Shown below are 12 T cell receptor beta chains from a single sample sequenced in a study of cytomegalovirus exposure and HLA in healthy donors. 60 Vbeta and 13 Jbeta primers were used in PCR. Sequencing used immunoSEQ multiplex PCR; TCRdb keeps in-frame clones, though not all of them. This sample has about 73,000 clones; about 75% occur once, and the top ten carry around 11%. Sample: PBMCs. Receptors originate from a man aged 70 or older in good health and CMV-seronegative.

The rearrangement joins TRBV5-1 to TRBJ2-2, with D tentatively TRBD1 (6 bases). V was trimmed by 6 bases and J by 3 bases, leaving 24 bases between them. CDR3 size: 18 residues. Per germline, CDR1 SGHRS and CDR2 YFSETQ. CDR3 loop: CASKTEWTGRGHTGELFF. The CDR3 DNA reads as TGCGCCAGCAAGACTGAATGGACGGGCAGGGGCCACACCGGGGAGCTGTTTTTT.

The CDR3 DNA reads TGTGCCAGCAGCTTGAGGGAAGGTTTCTCCTACGAGCAGTACTTC. It is translated as CASSLREGFSYEQYF. The rearrangement joins TRBV11-2 to TRBJ2-7; a possible D gene is TRBD2 (5 bases). Germline lookup yields CDR1 SGHAT and CDR2 FQNNGV. CDR3 size: 15 residues. V lost 3 bases and J lost 0, with 12 bases in between.

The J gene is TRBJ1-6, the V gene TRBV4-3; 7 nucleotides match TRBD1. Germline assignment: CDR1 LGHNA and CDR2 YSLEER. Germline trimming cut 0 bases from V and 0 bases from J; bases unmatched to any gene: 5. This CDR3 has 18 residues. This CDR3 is CASSQEARDSSYNSPLHF. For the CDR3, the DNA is TGCGCCAGCAGCCAAGAAGCCCGGGACAGCTCCTATAATTCACCCCTCCACTTT.

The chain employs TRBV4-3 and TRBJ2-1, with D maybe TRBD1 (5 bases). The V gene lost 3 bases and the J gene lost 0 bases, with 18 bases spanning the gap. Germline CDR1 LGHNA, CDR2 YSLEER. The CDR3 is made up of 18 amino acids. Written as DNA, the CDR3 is TGCGCCAGCAGCCAGGCTCCTAGACAGCCGAGCTCCTACAATGAGCAGTTCTTC. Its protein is CASSQAPRQPSSYNEQFF.

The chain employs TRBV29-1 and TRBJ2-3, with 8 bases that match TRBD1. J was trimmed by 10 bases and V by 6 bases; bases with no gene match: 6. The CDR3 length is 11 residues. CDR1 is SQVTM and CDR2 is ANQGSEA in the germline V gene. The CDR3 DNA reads TGCAGCGTACCGACAGGGGCGCCGCAGTATTTT. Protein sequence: CSVPTGAPQYF.

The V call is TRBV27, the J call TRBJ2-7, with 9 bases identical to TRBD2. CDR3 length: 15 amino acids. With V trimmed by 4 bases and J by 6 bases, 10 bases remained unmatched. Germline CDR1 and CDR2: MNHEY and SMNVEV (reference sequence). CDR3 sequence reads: CASSSLAGVISEQYF. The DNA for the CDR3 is TGTGCCAGCAGTTCTTTAGCGGGAGTCATTTCCGAGCAGTACTTC.

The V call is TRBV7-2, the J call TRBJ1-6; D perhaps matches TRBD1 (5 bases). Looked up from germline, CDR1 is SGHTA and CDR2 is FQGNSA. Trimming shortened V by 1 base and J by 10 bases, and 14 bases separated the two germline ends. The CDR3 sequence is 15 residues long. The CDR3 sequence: CASSLVGGVESPLHF. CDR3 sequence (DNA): TGTGCCAGCAGCTTAGTTGGGGGGGTTGAATCACCCCTCCACTTT.

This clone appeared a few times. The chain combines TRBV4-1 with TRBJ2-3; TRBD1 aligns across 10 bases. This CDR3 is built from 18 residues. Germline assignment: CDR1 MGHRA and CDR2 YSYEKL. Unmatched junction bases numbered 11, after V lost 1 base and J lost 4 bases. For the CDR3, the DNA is TGCGCCAGCAGCCAAGTTCGTCCGGGACAGGGGAGGGCAGATACGCAGTATTTT. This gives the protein CASSQVRPGQGRADTQYF.

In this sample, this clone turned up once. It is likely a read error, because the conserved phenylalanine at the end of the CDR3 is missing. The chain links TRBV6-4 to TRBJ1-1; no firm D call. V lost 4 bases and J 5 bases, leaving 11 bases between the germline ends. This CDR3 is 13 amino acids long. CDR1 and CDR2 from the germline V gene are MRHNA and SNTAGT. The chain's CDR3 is CASSVEAATEAFL. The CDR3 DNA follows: TGTGCCAGCAGTGTTGAAGCAGCGACTGAAGCTTTCCTT.

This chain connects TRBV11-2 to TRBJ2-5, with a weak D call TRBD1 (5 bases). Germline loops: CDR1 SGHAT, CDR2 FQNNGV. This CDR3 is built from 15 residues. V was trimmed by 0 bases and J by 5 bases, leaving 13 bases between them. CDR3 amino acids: CASSLDAGRHETQYF. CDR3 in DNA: TGTGCCAGCAGCTTAGATGCAGGGCGGCACGAGACCCAGTACTTC.

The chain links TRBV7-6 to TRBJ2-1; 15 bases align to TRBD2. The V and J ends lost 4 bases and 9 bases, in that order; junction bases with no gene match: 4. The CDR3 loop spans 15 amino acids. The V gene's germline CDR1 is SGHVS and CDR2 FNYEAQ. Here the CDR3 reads CASSSGLAGGTEQFF. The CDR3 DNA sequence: TGTGCCAGCAGCTCGGGACTAGCGGGAGGAACTGAGCAGTTCTTC.

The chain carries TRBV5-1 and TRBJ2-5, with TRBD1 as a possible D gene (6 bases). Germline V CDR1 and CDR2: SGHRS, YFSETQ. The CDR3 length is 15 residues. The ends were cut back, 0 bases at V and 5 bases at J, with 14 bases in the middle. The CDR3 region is CASSLVHRVGETQYF. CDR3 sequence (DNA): TGCGCCAGCAGCTTGGTACACAGGGTCGGGGAGACCCAGTACTTC.